These 23 T cell receptor beta chains share one sample of origin, sequenced in a study of shared clonotypes between healthy human individuals. Generated by immunoSEQ multiplex PCR, the TCRdb table keeps only in-frame clones and is missing some. Altogether about 2.3 million clones are present, about 92% being singletons, with the ten largest covering 0.39%. Sequencing was done on a sample of naive CD4+ T cells from PBMCs. Subset reported: CD45RA+ positively selected. The source is a man aged 18 to 35 in good health. Some clones in this sample may be carry-over from other donors' samples.

The genes are TRBV28 and TRBJ1-5, with TRBD1 matching 9 bases. V trimming: 5 bases; J trimming: 2 bases; junction bases outside the gene matches: 10. Germline loops: CDR1 MDHEN, CDR2 SYDVKM. There are 17 residues in the CDR3. CDR3: CASSDRLQGAGNQPQHF. In nucleotides, the CDR3 is TGTGCCAGCAGTGATCGACTACAGGGGGCAGGCAATCAGCCCCAGCATTTT.

This chain connects TRBV4-2 to TRBJ2-2, with 7 bases that match TRBD2. The CDR3 spans 14 residues. The V and J ends lost 3 bases and 7 bases, in that order; junction bases with no gene match: 5. CDR1 is LGHNA, CDR2 YNFKEQ, per germline. The CDR3 coding sequence is TGTGCCAGCAGCCAGGGACTAACAGGCGGGGAGCTGTTTTTT. Translating it yields CASSQGLTGGELFF.

The V gene is TRBV27, the J gene TRBJ2-2, with D tentatively TRBD1 or TRBD2 (5 bases each). This CDR3 spans 17 amino acids. V was pared by 8 bases and J by 3 bases, with 22 bases between. Germline V gene sequence: CDR1 MNHEY, CDR2 SMNVEV (reference sequence). This chain's CDR3 is CASPEGPSGQDTGELFF. DNA of the CDR3: TGTGCCAGCCCAGAGGGGCCCTCAGGGCAGGACACCGGGGAGCTGTTTTTT.

This sequence joins TRBV30 and TRBJ1-1, with D uncertain. Germline CDR1 and CDR2: GTSNPN and SVGIG (reference sequence). This CDR3 region has 12 residues. The V and J ends lost 1 base and 5 bases respectively, with 8 bases between them. The CDR3 nucleotides are TGTGCCTGGAGTGCCATGACTACTGAAGCTTTCTTT. Translating it yields CAWSAMTTEAFF.

This clone is a singleton in its sample. V and J are TRBV19 and TRBJ1-2; D is undetermined. The CDR3 is made up of 14 amino acids. Trimming removed 3 bases at V and 5 bases at J, with 13 bases between. CDR1 and CDR2 from the germline V gene are LNHDA and SQIVND (reference sequence). The CDR3 protein is CASSILKGSYGYTF. CDR3 nucleotide sequence: TGTGCCAGTAGTATCTTGAAAGGGTCGTATGGCTACACCTTC.

The V call is TRBV18, the J call TRBJ1-1; D uncertain. Trimming removed 4 bases from V and 0 bases from J, with 12 bases in between. Germline values: CDR1 KGHSH, CDR2 LQKENI. CDR3 length: 15 residues. CDR3 sequence (DNA): TGTGCCAGCTCACAATCCGGGTCGTTGAACACTGAAGCTTTCTTT. It codes for CASSQSGSLNTEAFF.

The chain is built from TRBV27 and TRBJ2-2; D not resolved. V lost 2 bases and J lost 6, with 13 bases in between. The CDR3 runs 15 residues. The germline gives CDR1 MNHEY, CDR2 SMNVEV (reference sequence). The CDR3 is CASSLSRVGAGELFF. The CDR3 DNA follows: TGTGCCAGCAGTTTAAGCCGGGTTGGCGCCGGGGAGCTGTTTTTT.

The V call is TRBV5-1, the J call TRBJ2-7, with 7 bases that match TRBD1. The trim removed 5 bases at V and 2 bases at J, leaving 7 bases unmatched. The CDR3 loop spans 14 amino acids. Looked up from germline, CDR1 is SGHRS and CDR2 is YFSETQ. CDR3 in amino acids: CASSQTGFAYEQYF. As DNA, the CDR3 is TGCGCCAGCAGTCAGACAGGGTTCGCCTACGAGCAGTACTTC.

This rearrangement joins TRBV28 to TRBJ2-1; 8 bases agree with TRBD2. This CDR3 spans 16 amino acids. Germline V CDR1 and CDR2: MDHEN, SYDVKM. J gave up 3 bases and V 5 bases, and 9 bases lay outside the gene matches. CDR3 DNA: TGTGCCAGCAGTCGAATAGCGGGAAGAGGCTACAATGAGCAGTTCTTC. Protein product: CASSRIAGRGYNEQFF. Full variable domain (remainder filled in from reference TRBV28 and TRBJ2-1): DVKVTQSSRYLVKRTGEKVFLECVQDMDHENMFWYRQDPGLGLRLIYFSYDVKMKEKGDIPEGYSVSREKKERFSLILESASTNQTSMYLCASSRIAGRGYNEQFFGPGTRLTVL.

With respect to this clone: Different DNA sequences within this sample yield the same CDR3. The V call is TRBV18, the J call TRBJ2-5; D may be TRBD1 or TRBD2 (5 bases each). Trimming shortened V by 3 bases and J by 5 bases, and 10 bases separated the two germline ends. CDR1 and CDR2 (germline): KGHSH, LQKENI. This CDR3 has 13 amino acids. CDR3 bases: TGTGCCAGCTCACCTGGGGGAAGGGAGACCCAGTACTTC. Amino acids: CASSPGGRETQYF.

This sequence joins TRBV9 and TRBJ2-3; 7 bases match TRBD1. The CDR3 contains 16 residues. V gave up 3 bases and J gave up 3 bases; unmatched junction bases: 10. The germline V gene has CDR1 SGDLS and CDR2 YYNGEE. The CDR3: CASSALDRSQTDTQYF. DNA for the CDR3: TGTGCCAGCAGCGCCCTGGACAGGAGTCAAACAGATACGCAGTATTTT.

The rearrangement uses TRBV29-1 and TRBJ2-1; D gene unclear. The ends were cut back, 7 bases at V and 6 bases at J, with 10 bases in the middle. This CDR3 is 11 amino acids long. Germline CDR1 is SQVTM and CDR2 is ANQGSEA. CDR3 in amino acids: CSAGRGNEQFF. The CDR3 region has the DNA TGCAGCGCCGGAAGAGGCAATGAGCAGTTCTTC.

CDR3 DNA: TGTGCCAGCAGTCCGGGACAGATGACCGGGGAGCTGTTTTTT. It specifies CASSPGQMTGELFF. This sequence joins TRBV6-4 and TRBJ2-2, with TRBD1 matching 7 bases. The CDR3 loop spans 14 amino acids. Germline CDR1 is MRHNA and CDR2 is SNTAGT. With V trimmed by 5 bases and J by 5 bases, 5 bases remained unmatched.

V and J are TRBV19 and TRBJ1-1, with 8 bases that match TRBD1. V shed 4 bases and J 0 bases; nucleotides not matched to a gene: 7. The CDR3 length is 16 residues. CDR1 and CDR2 (germline): LNHDA, SQIVND (reference sequence). The CDR3 sequence: CASSTTGGYMNTEAFF. The CDR3 region has the DNA TGTGCCAGTAGTACCACAGGGGGGTACATGAACACTGAAGCTTTCTTT.

The V and J genes are TRBV28 and TRBJ2-7; D possibly corresponds to TRBD1 (5 bases). CDR3 length equals 15 residues. The V end was cut by 7 bases, the J end by 1 base, with 17 bases between. Germline CDR1 reads MDHEN; CDR2 reads SYDVKM. The chain's CDR3 is CASTLRGAGSYEQYF. The CDR3 DNA reads TGTGCCAGCACCCTTAGGGGCGCAGGTTCCTACGAGCAGTACTTC.

The rearrangement uses TRBV29-1 and TRBJ2-1; TRBD2 is a possible D gene (5 bases). V shed 0 bases and J shed 0 bases, with 12 bases lying between them. Germline V gene data show CDR1 as SQVTM and CDR2 as ANQGSEA. This CDR3 comprises 16 residues. Here the CDR3 DNA reads TGCAGCGTTGAAGATCCCAGCGGAGTCTCCTACAATGAGCAGTTCTTC. It yields the protein CSVEDPSGVSYNEQFF.

The rearrangement uses TRBV20-1 and TRBJ1-2; the D gene is possibly TRBD1 (6 bases). The germline V gene encodes CDR1 DFQATT and CDR2 SNEGSKA (reference sequence). This CDR3 region has 11 residues. V dropped 6 bases and J dropped 7 bases, with 12 bases sitting between them. CDR3 residues: CSAAAGAGYTF. In nucleotides, the CDR3 is TGCAGTGCCGCGGCGGGGGCTGGCTACACCTTC.

Worth noting for this clone: Other DNA sequences in this specimen translate into the identical CDR3. For the CDR3, the DNA is TGCGCCAGCAGCCGACAGGGGTTGAACACTGAAGCTTTCTTT. This sequence encodes CASSRQGLNTEAFF. The chain uses TRBV5-1 and TRBJ1-1; TRBD1 matches at 8 bases. V shed 4 bases and J 0 bases; nucleotides not matched to a gene: 2. The V gene's germline CDR1 is SGHRS and CDR2 YFSETQ. CDR3 size: 14 residues.

This clone was observed once. The chain employs TRBV4-2 and TRBJ2-1; D not resolved. Trimming removed 2 bases from V and 0 bases from J, with 11 bases in between. The germline gives CDR1 LGHNA, CDR2 YNFKEQ. This CDR3 has 16 amino acids. CDR3 coding DNA: TGTGCCAGCAGCCAACGGCAGGCGAGCTCCTACAATGAGCAGTTCTTC. This translates into CASSQRQASSYNEQFF.

This clone was counted a single time. V is TRBV13 and J is TRBJ1-1, with TRBD1 as a possible D gene (5 bases). There are 15 residues in the CDR3. V dropped 4 bases and J dropped 4 bases, with 16 bases sitting between them. Germline V gene lookup returns CDR1 PRHDT and CDR2 FYEKMQ (reference sequence). The CDR3 sequence is CASSSAGRGSTEAFF. The CDR3 region has the DNA TGTGCCAGCAGCTCCGCCGGACGGGGGAGCACTGAAGCTTTCTTT. Full variable domain (remainder filled in from reference TRBV13 and TRBJ1-1): AAGVIQSPRHLIKEKRETATLKCYPIPRHDTVYWYQQGPGQDPQFLISFYEKMQSDKGSIPDRFSAQQFSDYHSELNMSSLELGDSALYFCASSSAGRGSTEAFFGQGTRLTVV.

This chain connects TRBV29-1 to TRBJ2-2; TRBD1 agrees at 10 bases. Germline CDR1 reads SQVTM; CDR2 reads ANQGSEA. The ends lost 4 bases at V and 4 bases at J; junction bases unmatched: 3. The CDR3 consists of 14 residues. CDR3 sequence reads: CSVARQGATGELFF. CDR3 nucleotide sequence: TGCAGCGTTGCCCGACAGGGGGCCACCGGGGAGCTGTTTTTT.

The genes are TRBV7-2 and TRBJ2-1; 8 bases fit TRBD2. The CDR3 consists of 15 residues. V lost 5 bases and J lost 2; bases outside the gene matches: 5. Germline V gene data show CDR1 as SGHTA and CDR2 as FQGNSA. The CDR3: CASSIASGPYNEQFF. In DNA, the CDR3 is TGTGCCAGCAGCATCGCTAGCGGGCCCTACAATGAGCAGTTCTTC.

This sequence joins TRBV5-4 and TRBJ2-1, with D possibly matching TRBD1 (6 bases). V was trimmed by 3 bases and J by 0 bases, leaving 10 bases between them. CDR1 and CDR2 (germline): SGHNT, YYREEE (reference sequence). The CDR3 runs to 15 residues. This CDR3 reads CASSYGQFSYNEQFF. The CDR3 DNA follows: TGTGCCAGCAGCTACGGACAGTTCTCCTACAATGAGCAGTTCTTC. The full variable domain, with the rest looked up from reference TRBV5-4 and TRBJ2-1, is ETGVTQSPTHLIKTRGQQVTLRCSSQSGHNTVSWYQQALGQGPQFIFQYYREEENGRGNFPPRFSGLQFPNYSSELNVNALELDDSALYLCASSYGQFSYNEQFFGPGTRLTVL.